Listed here is a single TCR beta chain. These data are taken from a study of blood T cell repertoires in COVID-19. Turning to the study itself: Sites in the United States, Italy and Spain provided acute and convalescent COVID-19 samples.

The protocol was immunoSEQ multiplex PCR, while the TCRdb copy is restricted to in-frame clones and leaves out a portion. The sample consists of 150,000 or so clones, less than 90% of them appearing once. Germline V CDR1 and CDR2: MDHEN, SYDVKM. The CDR3 has 15 amino acids. Trimming took 6 bases from V and 5 from J; bases not matched to a gene: 9. Sequencing was carried out using peripheral blood. The rearrangement links TRBV28 to TRBJ2-1; 8 bases are a match to TRBD1. The sequence was collected from a man between 60 and 75 years old with acute or convalescent COVID-19. For the CDR3, the DNA is TGTGCCAGCAGCGCCCCAGGGGGCTATCACAATGAGCAGTTCTTC. Residues: CASSAPGGYHNEQFF.